A selection of T cell receptor beta chains follows, all from one sample in a study of T cell changes during pregnancy in multiple sclerosis. Assay: immunoSEQ multiplex PCR; the TCRdb copy retains only in-frame clones and omits some. The table includes just over 40,000 clones, around 90% detected once. The source material was peripheral blood, sampled in the first trimester of pregnancy. These receptors all come from a female donor in good health, enrolled as a control in a pregnancy study. CDR3s include the opening cysteine and the closing phenylalanine or tryptophan. The order of the fields is CDR3 protein, V gene.

CDR3aa: CASSDSRLASSYNEQFF
v_gene: TRBV2

CDR3aa: CSATPDNEQFF
v_gene: TRBV20-1

CDR3aa: CASSLSDTTYEQYF
v_gene: TRBV7-6

CDR3aa: CASSLAVTGGEAFF
v_gene: TRBV7-2

CDR3aa: CANRLGVVSEAFF
v_gene: TRBV27

CDR3aa: CASSIQGTGELFF
v_gene: TRBV7-7

CDR3aa: CASSETSGGAYEQYF
v_gene: TRBV6-4

CDR3aa: CASSGRTSGNEQYF
v_gene: TRBV7-8

CDR3aa: CASSPGGLDNSPLHF
v_gene: TRBV5-1

CDR3aa: CASSQPDRIQETQYF
v_gene: TRBV4-1

CDR3aa: CASSFLGNLAGDTQYF
v_gene: TRBV7-2

CDR3aa: CASSTRQGWDYGYTF
v_gene: TRBV6-1

CDR3aa: CASSANQETQYF
v_gene: TRBV9

CDR3aa: CASSHGGREQYF
v_gene: TRBV28

CDR3aa: CAWSALAGVRYNEQFF
v_gene: TRBV30

CDR3aa: CASSQDTGGPETQYF
v_gene: TRBV4-2

CDR3aa: CASSQGLAGRLNTGELFF
v_gene: TRBV4-2

CDR3aa: CAWSPKFNSPLHF
v_gene: TRBV30

CDR3aa: CASSLGIRSGGTEAFF
v_gene: TRBV7-2

CDR3aa: CASSLGAGAYEQYF
v_gene: TRBV7-8

CDR3aa: CASSLGREPVNYGYTF
v_gene: TRBV5-6

CDR3aa: CASSRRAARGGTDTQYF
v_gene: TRBV18